Below are 5 T cell receptor beta chains sequenced from a single sample in a study of cytomegalovirus exposure and HLA in healthy donors (dated by TCRdb to about 2017). The library was obtained by the immunoSEQ multiplex PCR assay. A mixture of 60 forward primers for TCR Vbeta segments and 13 reverse primers for TCR Jbeta segments was used in the multiplex PCR. Entries here come from immuneACCESS through TCRdb and include only in-frame sequences with V and J called. Some clones fail to appear in such tables; in the studies checked, an unresolved V gene covers under half of the shortfall, and the cause of the remainder is unknown. This sample holds a few hundred thousand clones; 77% were observed only once. Jointly, the top ten make up less than 3% of the sample. The sequencing input was PBMCs. All receptors derive from a woman in her fifties or sixties in good health and CMV-seropositive.

The V and J genes are TRBV13 and TRBJ1-1; TRBD1 aligns across 9 bases. Looked up from germline, CDR1 is PRHDT and CDR2 is FYEKMQ (reference sequence). The junction had 14 bases not matched to a gene; V was cut back by 3 bases and J by 0 bases. This CDR3 spans 19 amino acids. In nucleotides, the CDR3 is TGTGCCAGCAGCTTGGAATCTTTGACAGGGGGTACGATGAACACTGAAGCTTTCTTT. Protein product: CASSLESLTGGTMNTEAFF.

The chain combines TRBV11-2 with TRBJ2-7; D call uncertain. This CDR3 has 15 amino acids. Trimming took 2 bases from V and 5 from J, leaving 16 bases between them. Germline CDR1 SGHAT, CDR2 FQNNGV. The CDR3 is CASSLSVEPLHEQYF. The CDR3 region has the DNA TGTGCCAGCAGCTTAAGCGTGGAGCCGCTCCACGAGCAGTACTTC. Together with reference TRBV11-2 and TRBJ2-7, the CDR3 gives the full variable domain: EAGVAQSPRYKIIEKRQSVAFWCNPISGHATLYWYQQILGQGPKLLIQFQNNGVVDDSQLPKDRFSAERLKGVDSTLKIQPAKLEDSAVYLCASSLSVEPLHEQYFGPGTRLTVT.

This clone was recorded a few times. This chain connects TRBV5-4 to TRBJ2-1; 12 positions agree with TRBD2. CDR1 SGHNT and CDR2 YYREEE come from the germline V gene (reference sequence). V lost 1 base, J lost 0 bases, and 5 bases stayed unmatched. The CDR3 sequence is 18 residues long. The CDR3 coding sequence is TGTGCCAGCAGCTTGCCTAGCGGGGGGGGTAGCTCCTACAATGAGCAGTTCTTC. This codes for CASSLPSGGGSSYNEQFF. Full variable domain (missing parts from reference TRBV5-4 and TRBJ2-1): ETGVTQSPTHLIKTRGQQVTLRCSSQSGHNTVSWYQQALGQGPQFIFQYYREEENGRGNFPPRFSGLQFPNYSSELNVNALELDDSALYLCASSLPSGGGSSYNEQFFGPGTRLTVL.

The J gene is TRBJ2-3, the V gene TRBV4-1; 11 bases match TRBD2. This CDR3 is 20 amino acids long. With V trimmed by 0 bases and J by 4 bases, 15 bases remained unmatched. CDR1 and CDR2 from the germline V gene are MGHRA and YSYEKL. CDR3 in amino acids: CASSQDLAVSGGARADTQYF. In DNA, the CDR3 is TGCGCCAGCAGCCAAGATCTAGCGGTTAGCGGGGGGGCTAGGGCAGATACGCAGTATTTT.

The chain links TRBV9 to TRBJ2-5; 8 nucleotides agree with TRBD2. The CDR3 extends over 16 amino acids. Trimming removed 7 bases from V and 1 base from J; junction bases left unmatched: 12. Germline V gives CDR1 SGDLS, CDR2 YYNGEE. The CDR3: CASGGIYGGAQETQYF. In DNA form, the CDR3 reads TGTGCCAGCGGCGGAATATACGGGGGGGCCCAAGAGACCCAGTACTTC.